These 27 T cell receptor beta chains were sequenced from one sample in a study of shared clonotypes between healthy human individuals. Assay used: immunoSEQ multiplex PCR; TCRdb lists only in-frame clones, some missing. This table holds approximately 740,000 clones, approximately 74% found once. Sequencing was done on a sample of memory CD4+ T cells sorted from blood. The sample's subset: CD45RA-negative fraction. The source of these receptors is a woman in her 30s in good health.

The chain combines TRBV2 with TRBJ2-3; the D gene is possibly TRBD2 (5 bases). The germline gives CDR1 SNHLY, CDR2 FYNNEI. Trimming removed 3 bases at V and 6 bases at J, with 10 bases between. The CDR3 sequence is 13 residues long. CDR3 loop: CASSDWRGDTQYF. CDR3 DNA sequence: TGTGCCAGCAGTGATTGGCGAGGGGATACGCAGTATTTT.

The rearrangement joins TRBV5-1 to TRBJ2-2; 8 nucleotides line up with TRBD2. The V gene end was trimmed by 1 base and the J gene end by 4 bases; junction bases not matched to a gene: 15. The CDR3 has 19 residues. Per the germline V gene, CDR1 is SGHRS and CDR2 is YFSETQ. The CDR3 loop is CASSLRRFVSGSSTGELFF. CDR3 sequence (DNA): TGCGCCAGCAGCTTGAGGCGATTCGTGAGCGGGAGTAGCACCGGGGAGCTGTTTTTT.

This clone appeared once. The CDR3 bases are TGTGCCAGCAGCCATGCGGGCCGTACCTACGAGCAGTACTTC. This gives the protein CASSHAGRTYEQYF. J is TRBJ2-7 and V is TRBV4-2, with D perhaps TRBD2 (5 bases). The ends were cut back, 3 bases at V and 2 bases at J, with 11 bases in the middle. CDR1 and CDR2 from the germline V gene are LGHNA and YNFKEQ. The CDR3 extends over 14 amino acids.

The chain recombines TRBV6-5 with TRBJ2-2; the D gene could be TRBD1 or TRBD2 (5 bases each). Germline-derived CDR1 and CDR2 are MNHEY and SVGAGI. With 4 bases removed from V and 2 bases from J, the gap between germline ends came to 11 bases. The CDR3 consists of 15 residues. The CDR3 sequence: CASSWGSTNTGELFF. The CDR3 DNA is TGTGCCAGCAGTTGGGGGAGCACCAACACCGGGGAGCTGTTTTTT.

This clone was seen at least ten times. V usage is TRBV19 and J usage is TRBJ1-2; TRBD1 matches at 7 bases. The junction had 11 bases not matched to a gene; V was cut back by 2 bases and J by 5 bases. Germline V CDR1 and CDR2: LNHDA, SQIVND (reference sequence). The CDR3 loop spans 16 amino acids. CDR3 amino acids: CASSIRGQGVSYGYTF. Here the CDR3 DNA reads TGTGCCAGTAGTATACGGGGCCAGGGGGTTTCGTATGGCTACACCTTC.

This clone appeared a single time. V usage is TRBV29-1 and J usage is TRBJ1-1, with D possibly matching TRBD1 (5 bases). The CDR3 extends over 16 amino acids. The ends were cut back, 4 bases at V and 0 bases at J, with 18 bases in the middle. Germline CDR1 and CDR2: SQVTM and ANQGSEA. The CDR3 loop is CSVVGLGYPMNTEAFF. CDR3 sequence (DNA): TGCAGCGTTGTGGGGCTGGGTTACCCCATGAACACTGAAGCTTTCTTT.

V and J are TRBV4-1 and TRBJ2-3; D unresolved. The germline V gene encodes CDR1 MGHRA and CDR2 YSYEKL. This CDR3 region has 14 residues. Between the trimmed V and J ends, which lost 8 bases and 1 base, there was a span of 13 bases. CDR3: CASSSRRGTDTQYF. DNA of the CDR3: TGCGCCAGCTCCTCACGACGCGGCACAGATACGCAGTATTTT.

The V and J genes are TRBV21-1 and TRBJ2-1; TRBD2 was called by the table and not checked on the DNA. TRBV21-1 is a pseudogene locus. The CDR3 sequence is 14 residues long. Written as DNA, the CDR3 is TGTGCCAGCAGCGGGGCGGGGGCTCGGGATGAGCAGTTCTTC. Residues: CASSGAGARDEQFF.

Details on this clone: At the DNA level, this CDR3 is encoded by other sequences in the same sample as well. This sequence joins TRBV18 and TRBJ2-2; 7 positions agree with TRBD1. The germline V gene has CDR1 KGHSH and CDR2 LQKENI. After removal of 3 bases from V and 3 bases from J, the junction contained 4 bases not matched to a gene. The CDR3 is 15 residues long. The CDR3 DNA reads TGTGCCAGCTCACCTAGACAGGGAGACACCGGGGAGCTGTTTTTT. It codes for CASSPRQGDTGELFF.

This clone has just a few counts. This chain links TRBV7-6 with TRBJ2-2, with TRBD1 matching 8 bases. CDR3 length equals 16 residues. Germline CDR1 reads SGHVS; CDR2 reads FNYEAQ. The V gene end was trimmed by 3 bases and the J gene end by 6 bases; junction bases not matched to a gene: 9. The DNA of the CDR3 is TGTGCCAGCAGCTTCTCGACAGGGGTCGTTCCCGGGGAGCTGTTTTTT. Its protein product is CASSFSTGVVPGELFF.

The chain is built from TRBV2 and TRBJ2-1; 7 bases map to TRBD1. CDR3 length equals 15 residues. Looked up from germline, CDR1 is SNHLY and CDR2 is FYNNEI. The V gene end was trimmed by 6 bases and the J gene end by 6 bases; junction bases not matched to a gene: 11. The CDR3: CASSKGGANLNEQFF. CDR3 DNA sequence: TGTGCCAGCAGCAAAGGGGGCGCGAATCTCAATGAGCAGTTCTTC.

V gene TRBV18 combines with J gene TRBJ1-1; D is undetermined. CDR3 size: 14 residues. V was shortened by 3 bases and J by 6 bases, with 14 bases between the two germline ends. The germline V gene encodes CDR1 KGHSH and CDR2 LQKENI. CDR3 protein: CASSPTDTKAEAFF. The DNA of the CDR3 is TGTGCCAGCTCACCGACGGATACGAAGGCTGAAGCTTTCTTT.

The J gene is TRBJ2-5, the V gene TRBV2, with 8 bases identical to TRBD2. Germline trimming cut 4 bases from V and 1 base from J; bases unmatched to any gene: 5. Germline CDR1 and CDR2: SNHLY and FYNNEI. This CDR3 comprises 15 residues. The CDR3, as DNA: TGTGCCAGCAGTGTTGGTCGGGAGGGCCAAGAGACCCAGTACTTC. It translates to CASSVGREGQETQYF.

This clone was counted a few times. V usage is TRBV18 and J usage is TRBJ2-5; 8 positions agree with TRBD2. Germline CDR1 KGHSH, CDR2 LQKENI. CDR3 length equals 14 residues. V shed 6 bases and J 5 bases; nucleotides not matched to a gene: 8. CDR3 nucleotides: TGTGCCAGCTCGTTTAGCGGGACGGGGGAGACCCAGTACTTC. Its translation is CASSFSGTGETQYF.

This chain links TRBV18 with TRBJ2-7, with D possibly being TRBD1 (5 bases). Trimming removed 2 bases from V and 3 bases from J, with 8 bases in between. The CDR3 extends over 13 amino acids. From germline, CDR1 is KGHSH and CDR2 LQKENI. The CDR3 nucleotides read TGTGCCAGCTCACCAGACAGAATCTACGAGCAGTACTTC. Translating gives CASSPDRIYEQYF.

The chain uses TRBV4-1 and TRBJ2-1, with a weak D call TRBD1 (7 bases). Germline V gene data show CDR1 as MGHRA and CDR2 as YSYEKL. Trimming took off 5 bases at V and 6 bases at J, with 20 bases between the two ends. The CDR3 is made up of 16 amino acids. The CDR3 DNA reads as TGCGCCAGCAGCTCCAACCAGGGGGGCCCCGGCAATGAGCAGTTCTTC. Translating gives CASSSNQGGPGNEQFF.

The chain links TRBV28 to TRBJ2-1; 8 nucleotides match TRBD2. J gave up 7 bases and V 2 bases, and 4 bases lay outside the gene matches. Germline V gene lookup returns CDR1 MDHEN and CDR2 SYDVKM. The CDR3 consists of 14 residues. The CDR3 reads CASSLGGRKNEQFF. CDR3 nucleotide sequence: TGTGCCAGCAGTTTAGGCGGGAGGAAGAATGAGCAGTTCTTC.

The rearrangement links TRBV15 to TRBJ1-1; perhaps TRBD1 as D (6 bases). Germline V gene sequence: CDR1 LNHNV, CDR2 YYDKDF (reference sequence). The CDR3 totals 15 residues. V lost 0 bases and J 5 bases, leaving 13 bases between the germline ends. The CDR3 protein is CATSRERQVRTEAFF. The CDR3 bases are TGTGCCACCAGCAGAGAAAGACAGGTGCGGACTGAAGCTTTCTTT.

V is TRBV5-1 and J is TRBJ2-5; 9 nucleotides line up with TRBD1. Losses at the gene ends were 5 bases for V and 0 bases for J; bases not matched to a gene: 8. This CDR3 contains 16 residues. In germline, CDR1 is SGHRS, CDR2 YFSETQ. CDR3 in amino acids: CASRQTGTGYQETQYF. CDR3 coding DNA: TGCGCCAGCAGGCAAACCGGGACAGGGTACCAAGAGACCCAGTACTTC.

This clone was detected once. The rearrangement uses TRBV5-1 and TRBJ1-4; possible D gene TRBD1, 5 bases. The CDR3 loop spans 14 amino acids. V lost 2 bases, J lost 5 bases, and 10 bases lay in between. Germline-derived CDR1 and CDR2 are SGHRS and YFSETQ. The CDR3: CASSFGHTNEKLFF. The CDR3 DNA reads TGCGCCAGCAGCTTCGGACATACGAATGAAAAACTGTTTTTT.

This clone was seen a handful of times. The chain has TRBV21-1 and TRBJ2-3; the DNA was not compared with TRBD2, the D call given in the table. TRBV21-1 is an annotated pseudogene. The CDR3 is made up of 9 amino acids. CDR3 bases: TGTGCCAGCATAGGAGAGGGGTATTTT. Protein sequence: CASIGEGYF.

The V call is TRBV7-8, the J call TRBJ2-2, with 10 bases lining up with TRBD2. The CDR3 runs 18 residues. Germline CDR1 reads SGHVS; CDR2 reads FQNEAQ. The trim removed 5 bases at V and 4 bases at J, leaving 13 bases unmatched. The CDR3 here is CASSLRTSGGRFTGELFF. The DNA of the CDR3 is TGTGCCAGCAGCCTACGGACTAGCGGAGGGCGCTTCACCGGGGAGCTGTTTTTT.

CDR3 nucleotides: TGTGCCAGCTCACCATTTCAGGGCACTAATGAAAAACTGTTTTTT. Translation gives CASSPFQGTNEKLFF. The gene calls are TRBV18 and TRBJ1-4, with D tentatively TRBD1 (5 bases). V was trimmed by 2 bases and J by 2 bases, leaving 9 bases between them. Germline CDR1 is KGHSH and CDR2 is LQKENI. CDR3 size: 15 residues.

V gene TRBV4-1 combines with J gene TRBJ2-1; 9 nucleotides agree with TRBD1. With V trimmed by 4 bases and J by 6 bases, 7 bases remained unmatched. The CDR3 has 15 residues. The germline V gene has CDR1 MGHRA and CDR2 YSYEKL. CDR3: CASSLGTGSLNEQFF. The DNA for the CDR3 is TGCGCCAGCAGCCTCGGGACAGGGTCCCTCAATGAGCAGTTCTTC.

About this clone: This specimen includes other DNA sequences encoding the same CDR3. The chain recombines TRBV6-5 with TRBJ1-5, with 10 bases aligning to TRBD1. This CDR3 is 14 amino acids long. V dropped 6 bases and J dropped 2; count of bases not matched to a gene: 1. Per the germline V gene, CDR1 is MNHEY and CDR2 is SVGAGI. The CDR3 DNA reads TGTGCCAGCAGCGGACAGGGGGGCAATCAGCCCCAGCATTTT. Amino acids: CASSGQGGNQPQHF.

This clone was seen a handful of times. The CDR3 protein is CASQREGGEQYF. The CDR3 nucleotides read TGTGCCAGCCAGCGGGAGGGTGGAGAGCAGTACTTC. The chain combines TRBV27 with TRBJ2-7; TRBD2 matches 10 bases. CDR3 size: 12 residues. V was clipped by 8 bases and J by 7 bases; unmatched bases: 5. The germline V gene has CDR1 MNHEY and CDR2 SMNVEV (reference sequence).

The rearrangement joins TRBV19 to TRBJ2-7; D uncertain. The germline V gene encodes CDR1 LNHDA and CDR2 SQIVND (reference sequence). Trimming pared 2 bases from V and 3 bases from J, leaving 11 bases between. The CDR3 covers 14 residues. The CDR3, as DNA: TGTGCCAGTAGTATAAAATGGGCAGACTACGAGCAGTACTTC. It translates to CASSIKWADYEQYF.